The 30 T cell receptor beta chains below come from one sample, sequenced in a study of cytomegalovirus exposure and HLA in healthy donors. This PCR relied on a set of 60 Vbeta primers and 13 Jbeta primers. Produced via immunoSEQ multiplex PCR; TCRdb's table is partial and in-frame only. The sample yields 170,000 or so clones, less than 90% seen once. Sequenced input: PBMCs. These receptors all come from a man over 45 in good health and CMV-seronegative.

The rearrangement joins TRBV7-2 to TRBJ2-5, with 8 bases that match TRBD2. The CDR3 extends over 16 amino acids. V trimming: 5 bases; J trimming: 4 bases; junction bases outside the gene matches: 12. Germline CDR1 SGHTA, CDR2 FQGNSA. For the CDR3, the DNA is TGTGCCAGCAGCCGAAGCCCGGGACTAGTCATAGAGACCCAGTACTTC. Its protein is CASSRSPGLVIETQYF.

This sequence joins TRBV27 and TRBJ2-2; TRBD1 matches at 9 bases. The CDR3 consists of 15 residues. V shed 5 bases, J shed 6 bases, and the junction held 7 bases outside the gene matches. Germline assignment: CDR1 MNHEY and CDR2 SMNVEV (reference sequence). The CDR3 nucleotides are TGTGCCAGCAGTCCTGATTACAGGGGGCCCGGGGAGCTGTTTTTT. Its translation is CASSPDYRGPGELFF.

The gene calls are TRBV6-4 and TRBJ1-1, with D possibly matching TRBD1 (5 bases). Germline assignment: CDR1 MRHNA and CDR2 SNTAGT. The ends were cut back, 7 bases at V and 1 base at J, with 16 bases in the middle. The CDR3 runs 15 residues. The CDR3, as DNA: TGTGCCAGCACCCCGCAGGGACTCCAGAACACTGAAGCTTTCTTT. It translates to CASTPQGLQNTEAFF.

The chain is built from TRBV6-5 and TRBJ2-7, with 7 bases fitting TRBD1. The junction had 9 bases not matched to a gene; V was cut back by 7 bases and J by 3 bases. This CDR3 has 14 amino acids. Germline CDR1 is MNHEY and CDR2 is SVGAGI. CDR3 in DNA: TGTGCCAGCATGCGACAGGGCTATCTCTACGAGCAGTACTTC. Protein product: CASMRQGYLYEQYF.

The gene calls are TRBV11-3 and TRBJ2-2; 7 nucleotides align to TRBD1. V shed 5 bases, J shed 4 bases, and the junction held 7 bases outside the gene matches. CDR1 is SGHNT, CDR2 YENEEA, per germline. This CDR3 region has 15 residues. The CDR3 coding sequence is TGTGCCAGCAGCCAAGGGACAGCCGGCACCGGGGAGCTGTTTTTT. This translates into CASSQGTAGTGELFF.

CDR3 in amino acids: CASSQEHREGQPQHF. CDR3 bases: TGCGCCAGCAGCCAAGAGCACAGGGAGGGGCAGCCCCAGCATTTT. This chain joins TRBV4-3 and TRBJ1-5, with D maybe TRBD1 (6 bases). Per the germline V gene, CDR1 is LGHNA and CDR2 is YSLEER. The CDR3 contains 15 residues. V was shortened by 0 bases and J by 7 bases, with 13 bases between the two germline ends.

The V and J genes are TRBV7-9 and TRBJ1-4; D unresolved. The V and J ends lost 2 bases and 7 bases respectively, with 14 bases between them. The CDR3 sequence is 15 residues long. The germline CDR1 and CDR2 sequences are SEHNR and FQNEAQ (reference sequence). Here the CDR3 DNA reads TGTGCCAGCAGCTTATCCGAGTTGTCTGGTGAAAAACTGTTTTTT. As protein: CASSLSELSGEKLFF.

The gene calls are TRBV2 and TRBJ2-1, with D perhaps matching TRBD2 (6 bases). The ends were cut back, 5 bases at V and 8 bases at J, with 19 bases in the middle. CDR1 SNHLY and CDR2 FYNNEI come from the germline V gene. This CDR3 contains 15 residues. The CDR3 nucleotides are TGTGCCAGCAGTCCCCTCGGCGGGAATGGGGATGAGCAGTTCTTC. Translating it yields CASSPLGGNGDEQFF. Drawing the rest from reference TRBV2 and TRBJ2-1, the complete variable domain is EPEVTQTPSHQVTQMGQEVILRCVPISNHLYFYWYRQILGQKVEFLVSFYNNEISEKSEIFDDQFSVERPDGSNFTLKIRSTKLEDSAMYFCASSPLGGNGDEQFFGPGTRLTVL.

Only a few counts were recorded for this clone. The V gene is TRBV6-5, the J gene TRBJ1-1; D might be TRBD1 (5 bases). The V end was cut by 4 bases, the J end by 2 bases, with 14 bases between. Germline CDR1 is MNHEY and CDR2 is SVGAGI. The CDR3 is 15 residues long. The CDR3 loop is CASSFSTATNTEAFF. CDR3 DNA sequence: TGTGCCAGCAGTTTCTCGACAGCTACCAACACTGAAGCTTTCTTT.

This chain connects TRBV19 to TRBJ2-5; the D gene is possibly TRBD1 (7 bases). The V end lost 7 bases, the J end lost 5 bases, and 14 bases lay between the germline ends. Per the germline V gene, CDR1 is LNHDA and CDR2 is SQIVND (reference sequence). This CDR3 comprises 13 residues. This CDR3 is CASTGGGRETQYF. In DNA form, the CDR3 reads TGTGCCAGTACAGGGGGAGGTAGGGAGACCCAGTACTTC.

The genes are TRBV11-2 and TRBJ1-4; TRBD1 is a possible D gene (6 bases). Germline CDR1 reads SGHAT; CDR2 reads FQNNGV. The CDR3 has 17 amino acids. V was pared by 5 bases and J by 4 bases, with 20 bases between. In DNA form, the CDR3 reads TGTGCCAGCAGCACCATCCCCCACAGGGCCGGTAATGAAAAACTGTTTTTT. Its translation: CASSTIPHRAGNEKLFF.

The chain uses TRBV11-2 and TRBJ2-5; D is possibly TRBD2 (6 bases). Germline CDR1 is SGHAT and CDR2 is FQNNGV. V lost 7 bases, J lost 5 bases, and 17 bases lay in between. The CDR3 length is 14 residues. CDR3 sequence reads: CASNTDYSRETQYF. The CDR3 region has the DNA TGTGCCAGCAACACGGACTATTCCAGGGAGACCCAGTACTTC.

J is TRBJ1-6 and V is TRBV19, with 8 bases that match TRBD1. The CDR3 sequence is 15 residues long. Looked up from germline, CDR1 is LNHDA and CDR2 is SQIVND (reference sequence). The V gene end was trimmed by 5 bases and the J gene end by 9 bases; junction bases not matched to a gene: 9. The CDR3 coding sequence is TGTGCCAGTAGTGTCCGACAGGGGCACGGTTCACCCCTCCACTTT. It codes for CASSVRQGHGSPLHF.

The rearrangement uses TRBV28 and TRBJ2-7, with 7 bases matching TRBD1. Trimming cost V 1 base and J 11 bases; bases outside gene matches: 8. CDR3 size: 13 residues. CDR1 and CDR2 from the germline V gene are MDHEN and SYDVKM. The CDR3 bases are TGTGCCAGCAGTTTATTGGGGACAGTGCTGGAGTACTTC. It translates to CASSLLGTVLEYF.

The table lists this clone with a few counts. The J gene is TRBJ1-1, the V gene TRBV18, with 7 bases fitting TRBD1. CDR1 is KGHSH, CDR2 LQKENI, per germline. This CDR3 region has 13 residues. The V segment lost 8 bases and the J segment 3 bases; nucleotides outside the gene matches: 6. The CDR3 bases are TGTGCCAGCAAGACAGGGTGGGACACTGAAGCTTTCTTT. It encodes CASKTGWDTEAFF.

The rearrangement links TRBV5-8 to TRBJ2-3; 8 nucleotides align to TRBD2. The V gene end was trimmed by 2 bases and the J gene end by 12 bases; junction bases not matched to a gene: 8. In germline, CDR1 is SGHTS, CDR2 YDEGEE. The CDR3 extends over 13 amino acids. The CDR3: CASSLGRLAPQYF. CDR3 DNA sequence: TGTGCCAGCAGCTTAGGCCGACTAGCGCCTCAGTATTTT.

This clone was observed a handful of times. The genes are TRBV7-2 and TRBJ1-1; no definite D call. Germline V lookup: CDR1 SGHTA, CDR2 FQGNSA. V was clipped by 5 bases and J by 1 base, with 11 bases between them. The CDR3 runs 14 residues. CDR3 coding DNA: TGTGCCAGCAGCCGTATGCCAGGGAACACTGAAGCTTTCTTT. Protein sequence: CASSRMPGNTEAFF.

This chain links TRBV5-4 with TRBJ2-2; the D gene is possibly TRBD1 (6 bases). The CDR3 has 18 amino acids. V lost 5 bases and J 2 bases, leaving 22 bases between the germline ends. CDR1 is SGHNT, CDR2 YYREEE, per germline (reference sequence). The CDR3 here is CASRPGTQGPHNTGELFF. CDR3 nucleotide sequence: TGTGCCAGCAGACCCGGGACACAGGGTCCCCACAACACCGGGGAGCTGTTTTTT.

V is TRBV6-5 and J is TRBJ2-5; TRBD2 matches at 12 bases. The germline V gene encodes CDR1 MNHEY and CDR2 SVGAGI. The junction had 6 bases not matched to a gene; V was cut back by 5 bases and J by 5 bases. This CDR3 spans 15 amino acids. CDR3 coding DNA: TGTGCCAGCAGTACCCTAGCGGGGGGGCGGGAGACCCAGTACTTC. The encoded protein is CASSTLAGGRETQYF.

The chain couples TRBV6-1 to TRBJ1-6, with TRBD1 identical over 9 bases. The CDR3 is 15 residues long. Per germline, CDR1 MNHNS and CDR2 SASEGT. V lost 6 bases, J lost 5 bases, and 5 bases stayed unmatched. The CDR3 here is CASRVDRGDNSPLHF. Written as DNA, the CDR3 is TGTGCCAGCAGGGTCGACAGGGGGGATAATTCACCCCTCCACTTT.

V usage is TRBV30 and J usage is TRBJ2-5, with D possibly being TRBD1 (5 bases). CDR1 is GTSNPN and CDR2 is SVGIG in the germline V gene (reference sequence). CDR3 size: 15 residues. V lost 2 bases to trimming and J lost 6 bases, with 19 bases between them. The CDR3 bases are TGTGCCTGGAGTTTGGCCCTAGGGGATGGAAAGACCCAGTACTTC. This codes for CAWSLALGDGKTQYF.

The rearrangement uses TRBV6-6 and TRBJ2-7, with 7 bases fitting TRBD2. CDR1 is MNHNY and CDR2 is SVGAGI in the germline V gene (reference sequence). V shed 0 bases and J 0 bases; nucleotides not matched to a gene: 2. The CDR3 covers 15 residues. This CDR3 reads CASSYSPSGSYEQYF. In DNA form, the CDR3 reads TGTGCCAGCAGTTACTCCCCTAGCGGCTCCTACGAGCAGTACTTC.

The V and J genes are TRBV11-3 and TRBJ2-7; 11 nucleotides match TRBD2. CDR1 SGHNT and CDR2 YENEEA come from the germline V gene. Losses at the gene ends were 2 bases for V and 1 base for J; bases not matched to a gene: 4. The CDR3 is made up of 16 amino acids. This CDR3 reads CASSLSGTSGSYEQYF. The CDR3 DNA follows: TGTGCCAGCAGCTTATCCGGGACTAGCGGTTCCTACGAGCAGTACTTC.

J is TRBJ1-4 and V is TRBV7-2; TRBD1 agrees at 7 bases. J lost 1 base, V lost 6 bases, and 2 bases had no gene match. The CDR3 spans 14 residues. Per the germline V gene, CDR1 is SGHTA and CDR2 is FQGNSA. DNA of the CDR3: TGTGCCAGCAGTTGGACAGGAACTAATGAAAAACTGTTTTTT. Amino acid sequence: CASSWTGTNEKLFF.

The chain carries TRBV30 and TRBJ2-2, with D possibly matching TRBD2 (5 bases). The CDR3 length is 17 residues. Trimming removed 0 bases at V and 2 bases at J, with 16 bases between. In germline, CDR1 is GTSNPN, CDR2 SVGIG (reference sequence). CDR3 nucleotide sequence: TGTGCCTGGAGTGTACGTCGAGGGCTAATAAACACCGGGGAGCTGTTTTTT. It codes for CAWSVRRGLINTGELFF.

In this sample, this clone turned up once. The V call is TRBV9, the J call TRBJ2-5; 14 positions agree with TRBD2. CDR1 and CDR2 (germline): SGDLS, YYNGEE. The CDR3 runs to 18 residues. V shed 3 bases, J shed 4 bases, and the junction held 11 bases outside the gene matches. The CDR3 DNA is TGTGCCAGCAGCGCCGGGACTAGCGGGGGAGGGTTCGGAGAGACCCAGTACTTC. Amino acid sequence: CASSAGTSGGGFGETQYF.

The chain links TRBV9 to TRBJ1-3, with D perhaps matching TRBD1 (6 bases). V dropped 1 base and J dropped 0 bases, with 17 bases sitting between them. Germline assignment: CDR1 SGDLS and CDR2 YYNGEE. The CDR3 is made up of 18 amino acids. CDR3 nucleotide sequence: TGTGCCAGCAGCGTATCAGCCGAGACAGGATTCTCTGGAAACACCATATATTTT. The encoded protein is CASSVSAETGFSGNTIYF.

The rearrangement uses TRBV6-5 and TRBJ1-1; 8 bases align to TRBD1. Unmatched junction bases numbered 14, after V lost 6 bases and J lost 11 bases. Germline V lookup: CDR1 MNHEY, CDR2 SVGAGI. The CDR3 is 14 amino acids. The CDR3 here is CASRSGGVQRSAFF. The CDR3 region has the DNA TGTGCCAGCAGGTCAGGGGGCGTGCAGAGATCCGCTTTCTTT.

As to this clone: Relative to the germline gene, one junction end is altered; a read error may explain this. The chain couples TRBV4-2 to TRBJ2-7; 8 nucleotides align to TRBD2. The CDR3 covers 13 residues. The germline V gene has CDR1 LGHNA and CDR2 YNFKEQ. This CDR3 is CASSRKPLADPHF. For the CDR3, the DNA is TGTGCCAGCAGCCGAAAACCACTAGCGGACCCCCACTTC.

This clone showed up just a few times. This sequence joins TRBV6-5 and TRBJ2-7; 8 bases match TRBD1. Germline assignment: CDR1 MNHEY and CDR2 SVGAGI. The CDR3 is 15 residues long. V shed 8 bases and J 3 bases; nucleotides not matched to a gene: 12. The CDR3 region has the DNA TGTGCCAGCCTAGGAGGTGGCAGGGGGCTCTACGAGCAGTACTTC. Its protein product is CASLGGGRGLYEQYF.